This TCR beta chain was retrieved from a study of glioma-infiltrating T cells after dendritic cell vaccination. Trimming removed 4 bases at V and 4 bases at J, with 23 bases between. Germline-derived CDR1 and CDR2 are MRHNA and SNTAGT. This CDR3 is built from 17 residues. Selection required adequate fresh-frozen tumor tissue plus more than two years' survival data. None of the glioblastoma patients had an isocitrate dehydrogenase mutation. Up to about 2 ug genomic DNA was used for TCRB CDR3 amplification. Primers: 60 V beta forward and 13 J beta reverse. The method was immunoSEQ multiplex PCR; TCRdb's version includes in-frame clones alone and lacks a portion of them. The sample lists 25,000 to 35,000 clones; 85% to 95% were seen once.

This clonotype originated in a human donor with glioblastoma. Sequences were derived from blood, sampled before dendritic cell vaccination. This chain links TRBV6-4 with TRBJ2-7; D might be TRBD1 (7 bases). CDR3 coding DNA: TGTGCCAGCAGTGTCGTGGGTCGGGCAGGGGGGAATTACGAGCAGTACTTC. Translation gives CASSVVGRAGGNYEQYF.